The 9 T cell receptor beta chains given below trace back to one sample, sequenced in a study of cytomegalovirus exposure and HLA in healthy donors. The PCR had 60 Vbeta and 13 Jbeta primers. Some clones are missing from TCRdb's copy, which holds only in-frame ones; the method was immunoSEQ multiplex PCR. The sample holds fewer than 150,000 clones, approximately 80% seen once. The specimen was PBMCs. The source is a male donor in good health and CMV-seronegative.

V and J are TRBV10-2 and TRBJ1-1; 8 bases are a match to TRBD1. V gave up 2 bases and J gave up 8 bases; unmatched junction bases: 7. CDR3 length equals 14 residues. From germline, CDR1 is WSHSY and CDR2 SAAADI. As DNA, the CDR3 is TGCGCCAGCAGTGAGAAGACAGGGGTCTTAGAAGCTTTCTTT. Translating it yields CASSEKTGVLEAFF.

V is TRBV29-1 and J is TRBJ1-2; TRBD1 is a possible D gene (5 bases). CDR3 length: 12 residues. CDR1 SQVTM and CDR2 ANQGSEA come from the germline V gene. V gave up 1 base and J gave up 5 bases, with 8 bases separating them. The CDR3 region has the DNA TGCAGCGTTGAAGGGGGCGTATATGGCTACACCTTC. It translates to CSVEGGVYGYTF.

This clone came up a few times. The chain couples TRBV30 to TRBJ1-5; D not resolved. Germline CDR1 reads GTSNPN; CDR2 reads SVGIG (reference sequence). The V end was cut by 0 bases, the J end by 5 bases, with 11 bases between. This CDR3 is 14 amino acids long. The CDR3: CAWSVGGFYQPQHF. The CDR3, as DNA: TGTGCCTGGAGTGTAGGCGGGTTCTATCAGCCCCAGCATTTT.

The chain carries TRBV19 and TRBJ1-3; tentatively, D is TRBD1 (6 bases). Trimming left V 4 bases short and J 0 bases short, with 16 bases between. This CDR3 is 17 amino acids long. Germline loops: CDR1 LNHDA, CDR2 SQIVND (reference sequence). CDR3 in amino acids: CASSRKTGTYSGNTIYF. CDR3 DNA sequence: TGTGCCAGTAGTAGAAAAACAGGGACCTACTCTGGAAACACCATATATTTT.

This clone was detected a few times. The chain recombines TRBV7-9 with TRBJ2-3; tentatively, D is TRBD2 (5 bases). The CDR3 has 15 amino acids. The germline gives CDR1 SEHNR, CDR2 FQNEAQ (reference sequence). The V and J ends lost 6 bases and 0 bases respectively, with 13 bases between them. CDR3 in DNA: TGTGCCAGCAGTCGAAATGGACTCAGCACAGATACGCAGTATTTT. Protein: CASSRNGLSTDTQYF.

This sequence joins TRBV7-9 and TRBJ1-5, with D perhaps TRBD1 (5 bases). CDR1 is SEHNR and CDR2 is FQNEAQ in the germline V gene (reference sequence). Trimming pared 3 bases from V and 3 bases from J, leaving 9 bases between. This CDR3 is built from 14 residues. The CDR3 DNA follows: TGTGCCAGCAGCTTGGGGACTGCCAATCAGCCCCAGCATTTT. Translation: CASSLGTANQPQHF.

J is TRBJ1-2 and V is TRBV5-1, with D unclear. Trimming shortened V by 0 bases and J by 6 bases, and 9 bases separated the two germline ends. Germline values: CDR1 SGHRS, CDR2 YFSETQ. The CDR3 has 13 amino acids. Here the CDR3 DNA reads TGCGCCAGCAGCTTGGCCGCCGGGAATGGCTACACCTTC. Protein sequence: CASSLAAGNGYTF.

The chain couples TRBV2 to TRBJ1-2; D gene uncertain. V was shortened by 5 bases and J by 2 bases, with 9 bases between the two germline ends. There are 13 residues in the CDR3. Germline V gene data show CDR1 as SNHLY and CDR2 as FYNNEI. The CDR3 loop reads CASSIVANYGYTF. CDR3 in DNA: TGTGCCAGCAGTATAGTAGCCAACTATGGCTACACCTTC.

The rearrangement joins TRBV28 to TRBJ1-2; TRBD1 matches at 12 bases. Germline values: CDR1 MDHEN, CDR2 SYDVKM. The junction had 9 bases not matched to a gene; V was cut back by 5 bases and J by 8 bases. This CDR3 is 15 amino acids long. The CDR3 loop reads CASSTPGQGARGYTF. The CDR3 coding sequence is TGTGCCAGCAGTACCCCGGGACAGGGGGCGCGCGGCTACACCTTC.